The next 30 T cell receptor beta chains were all read from a single sample in a study of T cell repertoires in cytomegalovirus infection. Each CDR3 protein is one row after TCRdb ran MiXCR on the reads. This table has approximately 700,000 distinct CDR3 sequences, 35% appearing once. The sample comprised PBMCs. Receptors originate from a human donor in good health (CMV status not recorded). Some clones in this sample may be carry-over from other donors' samples.

This clonotype has a handful of counts. V is TRBV2 and J is TRBJ2-2; 10 positions agree with TRBD1. Per the germline V gene, CDR1 is SNHLY and CDR2 is FYNNEI. The V gene end was trimmed by 3 bases and the J gene end by 4 bases; junction bases not matched to a gene: 2. The CDR3 totals 15 residues. CDR3 sequence reads: CASSEGQGRTGELFF. CDR3 sequence (DNA): TGTGCCAGCAGTGAGGGACAGGGGCGCACCGGGGAGCTGTTTTTT.

The V call is TRBV7-9, the J call TRBJ1-1, with D perhaps TRBD1 (6 bases). Per the germline V gene, CDR1 is SEHNR and CDR2 is FQNEAQ (reference sequence). V lost 6 bases to trimming and J lost 2 bases, with 16 bases between them. The CDR3 runs 15 residues. CDR3 sequence: CASRPTGFSNTEAFF. The CDR3 DNA reads as TGTGCCAGCAGACCCACAGGGTTCAGTAACACTGAAGCTTTCTTT.

This clonotype was found a few times. The chain combines TRBV11-2 with TRBJ1-1, with TRBD1 matching 7 bases. This CDR3 has 15 amino acids. The trim removed 5 bases at V and 0 bases at J, leaving 6 bases unmatched. The V gene's germline CDR1 is SGHAT and CDR2 FQNNGV. CDR3 nucleotide sequence: TGTGCCAGCAGCCTTCGGGGACAGATGAACACTGAAGCTTTCTTT. It translates to CASSLRGQMNTEAFF.

This clonotype was detected a few times. This sequence joins TRBV30 and TRBJ1-2; weak D call: TRBD1 (5 bases). The CDR3 runs to 13 residues. Germline V lookup: CDR1 GTSNPN, CDR2 SVGIG (reference sequence). Trimming stripped 5 bases from V and 4 bases from J, with 14 bases between. The CDR3, as DNA: TGTGCCTGGGGGGCAGGGCGAAGCTATGGCTACACCTTC. Residues: CAWGAGRSYGYTF.

This chain's CDR3 is CASSLAAGGHSGNTIYF. CDR3 nucleotide sequence: TGTGCCAGCAGCTTAGCGGCAGGGGGCCACTCTGGAAACACCATATATTTT. V and J are TRBV7-6 and TRBJ1-3, with 8 bases fitting TRBD1. V was clipped by 0 bases and J by 0 bases; unmatched bases: 4. This CDR3 is built from 17 residues. Germline CDR1 reads SGHVS; CDR2 reads FNYEAQ.

This clonotype was counted a few times. The chain has TRBV19 and TRBJ2-7; D is possibly TRBD1 (5 bases). Trimming took off 5 bases at V and 3 bases at J, with 14 bases between the two ends. Germline CDR1 reads LNHDA; CDR2 reads SQIVND (reference sequence). There are 14 residues in the CDR3. CDR3 sequence (DNA): TGTGCCAGTAGTGCCTCACAGGCTAGCTACGAGCAGTACTTC. It encodes CASSASQASYEQYF. Filled out from reference TRBV19 and TRBJ2-7, the complete variable domain reads DGGITQSPKYLFRKEGQNVTLSCEQNLNHDAMYWYRQDPGQGLRLIYYSQIVNDFQKGDIAEGYSVSREKKESFPLTVTSAQKNPTAFYLCASSASQASYEQYFGPGTRLTVT.

V gene TRBV29-1 combines with J gene TRBJ2-1; D is tentatively TRBD1 or TRBD2 (5 bases each). The V and J ends lost 3 bases and 0 bases respectively, with 9 bases between them. Looked up from germline, CDR1 is SQVTM and CDR2 is ANQGSEA. This CDR3 contains 14 residues. The CDR3 region is CSVEKGSSYNEQFF. CDR3 DNA: TGCAGCGTTGAGAAGGGGAGCTCCTACAATGAGCAGTTCTTC.

The V call is TRBV12-3 or TRBV12-4, the J call TRBJ2-1, with D tentatively TRBD1 (6 bases). This CDR3 region has 15 residues. Trimming removed 2 bases at V and 6 bases at J, with 14 bases between. The CDR3 is CASSLRGILGNEQFF. In DNA, the CDR3 is TGTGCCAGCAGTTTAAGGGGGATCTTGGGCAATGAGCAGTTCTTC.

There are a few counts of this clonotype. V is TRBV28 and J is TRBJ2-5; 10 nucleotides match TRBD1. CDR1 and CDR2 (germline): MDHEN, SYDVKM. The CDR3 has 15 amino acids. V was clipped by 5 bases and J by 1 base; unmatched bases: 4. The CDR3 loop is CASSRDRGTQETQYF. The CDR3 bases are TGTGCCAGCAGTCGGGACAGGGGCACCCAAGAGACCCAGTACTTC.

There are a few counts of this clonotype. The chain recombines TRBV2 with TRBJ2-7, with D possibly matching TRBD2 (5 bases). Germline V gene data show CDR1 as SNHLY and CDR2 as FYNNEI. The CDR3 spans 15 residues. V was shortened by 2 bases and J by 5 bases, with 16 bases between the two germline ends. CDR3 DNA: TGTGCCAGCAGTGAAAGGTCCGGGAATCGGAACGAGCAGTACTTC. It codes for CASSERSGNRNEQYF.

This clonotype has a handful of counts. The chain links TRBV2 to TRBJ2-2; TRBD1 aligns across 7 bases. The germline V gene encodes CDR1 SNHLY and CDR2 FYNNEI. This CDR3 has 15 amino acids. V lost 4 bases and J lost 0; bases outside the gene matches: 2. The CDR3, as DNA: TGTGCCAGCAGTGTGCAGGGGGCGAACACCGGGGAGCTGTTTTTT. It is translated as CASSVQGANTGELFF. The full variable domain, with the rest looked up from reference TRBV2 and TRBJ2-2, is EPEVTQTPSHQVTQMGQEVILRCVPISNHLYFYWYRQILGQKVEFLVSFYNNEISEKSEIFDDQFSVERPDGSNFTLKIRSTKLEDSAMYFCASSVQGANTGELFFGEGSRLTVL.

This rearrangement joins TRBV10-3 to TRBJ2-7, with a weak D call TRBD2 (6 bases). The V gene's germline CDR1 is ENHRY and CDR2 SYGVKD. V dropped 3 bases and J dropped 5 bases, with 14 bases sitting between them. This CDR3 has 14 amino acids. The CDR3 sequence is CAISDGTGVDEQYF. CDR3 nucleotides: TGTGCCATCAGTGACGGTACGGGAGTGGACGAGCAGTACTTC.

This clonotype has more than one count but fewer than ten. V usage is TRBV6-1 and J usage is TRBJ2-3; 9 positions agree with TRBD1. This CDR3 contains 16 residues. After removal of 2 bases from V and 0 bases from J, the junction contained 3 bases not matched to a gene. Germline V gene lookup returns CDR1 MNHNS and CDR2 SASEGT. CDR3 protein: CASSENRGLSTDTQYF. CDR3 coding DNA: TGTGCCAGCAGTGAAAACAGGGGGCTAAGCACAGATACGCAGTATTTT.

The chain recombines TRBV6-1 with TRBJ2-5; 10 nucleotides align to TRBD2. CDR3 length: 13 residues. V dropped 3 bases and J dropped 13; count of bases not matched to a gene: 8. Germline CDR1 and CDR2: MNHNS and SASEGT. The CDR3: CASSDGLADEGYF. As DNA, the CDR3 is TGTGCCAGCAGTGATGGACTAGCGGACGAGGGGTACTTC.

The chain couples TRBV27 to TRBJ2-2; the D call may be TRBD1 or TRBD2 (5 bases each). CDR3 length equals 17 residues. Between the trimmed V and J ends, which lost 4 bases and 0 bases, there was a span of 15 bases. Germline lookup yields CDR1 MNHEY and CDR2 SMNVEV (reference sequence). The chain's CDR3 is CASSSTLRDANTGELFF. The CDR3 DNA is TGTGCCAGCAGTTCGACCCTTAGGGACGCGAACACCGGGGAGCTGTTTTTT.

This sequence joins TRBV7-9 and TRBJ2-5; 11 nucleotides line up with TRBD1. This CDR3 comprises 18 residues. CDR1 SEHNR and CDR2 FQNEAQ come from the germline V gene (reference sequence). Trimming took 5 bases from V and 5 from J; bases not matched to a gene: 16. CDR3 sequence: CASSPPPDRGRPRETQYF. The CDR3 nucleotides are TGTGCCAGCAGCCCCCCTCCGGACAGGGGGCGTCCGAGGGAGACCCAGTACTTC.

The CDR3 DNA reads TGCAGTGCTAGAGCCGCCGGGACTACGGCGTACGAGCAGTACTTC. It translates to CSARAAGTTAYEQYF. The gene calls are TRBV20-1 and TRBJ2-7; 7 nucleotides agree with TRBD2. After removal of 1 base from V and 4 bases from J, the junction contained 10 bases not matched to a gene. The CDR3 has 15 residues. CDR1 and CDR2 (germline): DFQATT, SNEGSKA (reference sequence).

This rearrangement joins TRBV29-1 to TRBJ2-1; D assignment may be TRBD1 or TRBD2 (6 bases each). Germline values: CDR1 SQVTM, CDR2 ANQGSEA. With 4 bases removed from V and 10 bases from J, the gap between germline ends came to 17 bases. CDR3 length: 13 residues. The CDR3 region has the DNA TGCAGCGTTGGTTTGGGGGCGGGGCGGGAGCAGTTCTTC. Translation: CSVGLGAGREQFF.

The gene calls are TRBV4-1 and TRBJ1-1; D is unclear. The germline V gene encodes CDR1 MGHRA and CDR2 YSYEKL. The CDR3 is 12 amino acids. Between the trimmed V and J ends, which lost 5 bases and 2 bases, there was a span of 6 bases. CDR3 residues: CASSDTNTEAFF. In DNA, the CDR3 is TGCGCCAGCAGCGACACAAACACTGAAGCTTTCTTT.

This chain connects TRBV20-1 to TRBJ1-2, with a possible D match to TRBD1 (5 bases). This CDR3 is 14 amino acids long. Trimming took off 0 bases at V and 9 bases at J, with 17 bases between the two ends. Germline assignment: CDR1 DFQATT and CDR2 SNEGSKA (reference sequence). Written as DNA, the CDR3 is TGCAGTGCTAGAGAAGTGGGGGTTGTGACACGCTACACCTTC. This codes for CSAREVGVVTRYTF.

This clonotype was recorded many times. V is TRBV7-2 and J is TRBJ1-5, with D possibly TRBD1 on 6 matching bases. In germline, CDR1 is SGHTA, CDR2 FQGNSA. The CDR3 has 12 residues. The V end was cut by 5 bases, the J end by 6 bases, with 8 bases between. CDR3 amino acids: CASSPRGQPQHF. CDR3 bases: TGTGCCAGCAGCCCCAGGGGTCAGCCCCAGCATTTT.

This clonotype was recorded at least ten times. The genes are TRBV10-3 and TRBJ2-5; 7 bases agree with TRBD2. The V segment lost 3 bases and the J segment 2 bases; nucleotides outside the gene matches: 9. This CDR3 region has 16 residues. Germline CDR1 ENHRY, CDR2 SYGVKD. CDR3 coding DNA: TGTGCCATCAGTGAATTCCTAGCGGCTAAGCAAGAGACCCAGTACTTC. This sequence encodes CAISEFLAAKQETQYF.

The chain is built from TRBV7-2 and TRBJ2-7; possible D gene TRBD2, 6 bases. The V end was cut by 4 bases, the J end by 2 bases, with 12 bases between. Germline V gives CDR1 SGHTA, CDR2 FQGNSA. The CDR3 sequence is 14 residues long. The CDR3 spells CASSWRGGAYEQYF. The DNA of the CDR3 is TGTGCCAGCAGCTGGCGGGGCGGGGCCTACGAGCAGTACTTC.

This clonotype was seen a few times. The chain recombines TRBV19 with TRBJ1-6; no firm D call. The length of the CDR3 is 15 residues. V was pared by 5 bases and J by 7 bases, with 15 bases between. Germline CDR1 reads LNHDA; CDR2 reads SQIVND (reference sequence). DNA of the CDR3: TGTGCCAGTAGTCCGGGCCGTTTGATGAATTCACCCCTCCACTTT. Its protein product is CASSPGRLMNSPLHF.

The rearrangement uses TRBV6-5 and TRBJ2-7; a possible D gene is TRBD1 (6 bases). Trimming cost V 6 bases and J 1 base, with 19 bases left between them. The CDR3 spans 16 residues. In germline, CDR1 is MNHEY, CDR2 SVGAGI. CDR3 sequence (DNA): TGTGCCAGCAGCTACAGGACAGACTCCCCGTCCTACGAGCAGTACTTC. Translation gives CASSYRTDSPSYEQYF.

Concerning this clonotype itself: An end of the junction does not agree with germline; a read error may underlie this. CDR3 loop: CAGSLGLRQGGAEDTQYF. DNA for the CDR3: TGTGCCGGCAGCTTAGGCCTCAGACAAGGGGGGGCGGAAGATACGCAGTATTTT. The chain recombines TRBV7-2 with TRBJ2-3; D possibly corresponds to TRBD2 (7 bases). This CDR3 is 18 amino acids long. CDR1 and CDR2 (germline): SGHTA, FQGNSA.

This chain connects TRBV20-1 to TRBJ2-1; perhaps TRBD2 as D (6 bases). This CDR3 has 11 residues. Trimming left V 7 bases short and J 4 bases short, with 8 bases between. Germline loops: CDR1 DFQATT, CDR2 SNEGSKA (reference sequence). The CDR3 is CSGGIYNEQFF. The CDR3 coding sequence is TGCAGTGGCGGGATTTACAATGAGCAGTTCTTC.

The chain carries TRBV9 and TRBJ1-2; 10 bases match TRBD1. The germline V gene encodes CDR1 SGDLS and CDR2 YYNGEE. Trimming at V came to 5 bases and at J to 3 bases, leaving 4 bases not matched to a gene. This CDR3 contains 14 residues. The CDR3 sequence is CASRGQGSHYGYTF. DNA for the CDR3: TGTGCCAGCAGGGGACAGGGGTCACACTATGGCTACACCTTC.

This clonotype was counted ten times or more. The rearrangement joins TRBV12-3 or TRBV12-4 to TRBJ1-5; D ambiguous. This CDR3 spans 16 amino acids. Deletions cut 5 bases from V and 0 bases from J, with 14 bases between. The CDR3 spells CASSTSLRGSNQPQHF. The CDR3 DNA reads as TGTGCCAGCAGTACGTCACTCCGCGGTAGCAATCAGCCCCAGCATTTT.

With respect to this clonotype: At one of its ends the junction is not consistent with the germline gene, which may arise from a read error. This rearrangement joins TRBV20-1 to TRBJ1-2; TRBD1 aligns across 10 bases. The CDR3 consists of 13 residues. The germline gives CDR1 DFQATT, CDR2 SNEGSKA (reference sequence). For the CDR3, the DNA is TGCAGTGCTCTAATACAGGACAGGGGGTTTCTCTTTTTC. It translates to CSALIQDRGFLFF.